This T cell receptor beta chain was captured by sequencing in a study of patients and donors after allogeneic stem cell transplantation. TCRdb called the RT-PCR reads again in MiXCR, with one record for every CDR3 protein. The sample consists of roughly 880,000 distinct CDR3 sequences, roughly 18% of them appearing once. Input material: blood, either unsorted or a sorted T cell fraction (not recorded which). The receptor's source is a human donor who was either an allogeneic HSCT recipient or a stem cell or donor lymphocyte infusion donor (not recorded which). It is not recorded whose cells these are; they may come from a transplant donor.

The CDR3 nucleotides read TGCAGTGCTAGGGGGGATGGACAGCCCCAGCATTTT. Amino acids: CSARGDGQPQHF. The V call is TRBV20-1, the J call TRBJ1-5, with D tentatively TRBD1 (5 bases). CDR3 length equals 12 residues. CDR1 is DFQATT and CDR2 is SNEGSKA in the germline V gene (reference sequence). With 3 bases removed from V and 7 bases from J, the gap between germline ends came to 10 bases.